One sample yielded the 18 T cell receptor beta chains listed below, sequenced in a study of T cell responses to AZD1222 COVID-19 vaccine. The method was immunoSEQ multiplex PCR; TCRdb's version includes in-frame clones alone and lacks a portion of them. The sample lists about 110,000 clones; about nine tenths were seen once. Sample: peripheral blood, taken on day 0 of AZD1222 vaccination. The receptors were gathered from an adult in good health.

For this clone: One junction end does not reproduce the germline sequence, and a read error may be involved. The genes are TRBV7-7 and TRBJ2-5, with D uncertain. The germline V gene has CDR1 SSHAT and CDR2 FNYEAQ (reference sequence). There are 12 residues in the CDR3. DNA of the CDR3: TGTGCTAGCAGCTTACAAGGAGAGACCCAGTACTTC. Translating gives CASSLQGETQYF. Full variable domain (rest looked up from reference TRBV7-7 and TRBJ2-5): GAGVSQSPRYKVTKRGQDVTLRCDPISSHATLYWYQQALGQGPEFLTYFNYEAQPDKSGLPSDRFSAERPEGSISTLTIQRTEQRDSAMYRCASSLQGETQYFGPGTRLLVL.

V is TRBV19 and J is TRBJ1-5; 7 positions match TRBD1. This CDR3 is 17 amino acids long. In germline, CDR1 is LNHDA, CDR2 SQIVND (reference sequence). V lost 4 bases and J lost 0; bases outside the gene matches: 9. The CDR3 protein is CASSTLTGRNSNQPQHF. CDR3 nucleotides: TGTGCCAGTAGTACCCTGACAGGGAGGAATAGCAATCAGCCCCAGCATTTT.

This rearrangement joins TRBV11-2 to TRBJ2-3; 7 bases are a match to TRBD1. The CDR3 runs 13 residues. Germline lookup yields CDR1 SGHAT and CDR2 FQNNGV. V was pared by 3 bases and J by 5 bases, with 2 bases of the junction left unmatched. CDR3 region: CASSLNRGDTQYF. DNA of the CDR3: TGTGCCAGCAGCTTGAACAGGGGAGATACGCAGTATTTT.

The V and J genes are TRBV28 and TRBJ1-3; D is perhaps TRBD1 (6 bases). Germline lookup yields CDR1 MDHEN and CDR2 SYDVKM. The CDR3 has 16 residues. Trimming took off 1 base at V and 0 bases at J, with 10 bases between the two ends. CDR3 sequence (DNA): TGTGCCAGCAGTTTATTACAGGGTTACTCTGGAAACACCATATATTTT. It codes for CASSLLQGYSGNTIYF.

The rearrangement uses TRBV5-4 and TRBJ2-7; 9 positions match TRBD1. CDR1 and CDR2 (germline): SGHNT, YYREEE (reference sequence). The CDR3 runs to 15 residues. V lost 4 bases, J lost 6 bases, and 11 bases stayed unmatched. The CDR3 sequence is CASSQSRDRAREQYF. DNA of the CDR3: TGTGCCAGCAGCCAATCCCGGGACAGGGCTCGCGAGCAGTACTTC.

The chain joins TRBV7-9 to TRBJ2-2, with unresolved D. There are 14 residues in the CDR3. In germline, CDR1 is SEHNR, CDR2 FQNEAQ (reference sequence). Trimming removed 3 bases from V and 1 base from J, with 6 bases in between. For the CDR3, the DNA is TGTGCCAGCAGCTTTGACGGGAACACCGGGGAGCTGTTTTTT. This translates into CASSFDGNTGELFF.

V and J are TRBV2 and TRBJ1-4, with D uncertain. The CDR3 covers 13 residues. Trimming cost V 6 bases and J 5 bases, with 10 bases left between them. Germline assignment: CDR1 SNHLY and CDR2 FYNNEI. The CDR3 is CASRYNGNEKLFF. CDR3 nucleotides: TGTGCCAGCAGGTACAACGGGAATGAAAAACTGTTTTTT.

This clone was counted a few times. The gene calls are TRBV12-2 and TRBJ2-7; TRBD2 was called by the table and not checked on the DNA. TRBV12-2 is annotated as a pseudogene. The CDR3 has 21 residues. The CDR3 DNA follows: TGTGCAAGTCGCTTAGCGGCCCGGGGGGGACTAGCGGGAGGTCCCTCCTACGAGCAGTACTTC. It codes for CASRLAARGGLAGGPSYEQYF.

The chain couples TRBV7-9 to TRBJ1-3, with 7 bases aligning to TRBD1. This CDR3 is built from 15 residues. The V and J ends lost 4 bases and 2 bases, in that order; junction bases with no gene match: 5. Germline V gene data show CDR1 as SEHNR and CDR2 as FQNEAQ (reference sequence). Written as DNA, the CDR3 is TGTGCCAGCAGCTCCAGGGGGGACCCTGGAAACACCATATATTTT. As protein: CASSSRGDPGNTIYF.

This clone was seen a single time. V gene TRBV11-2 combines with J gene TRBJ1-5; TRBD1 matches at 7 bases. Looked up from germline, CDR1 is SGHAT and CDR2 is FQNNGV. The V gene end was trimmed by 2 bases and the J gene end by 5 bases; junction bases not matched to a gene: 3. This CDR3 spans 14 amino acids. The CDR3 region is CASSLKGQYQPQHF. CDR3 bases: TGTGCCAGCAGCTTAAAGGGACAGTATCAGCCCCAGCATTTT.

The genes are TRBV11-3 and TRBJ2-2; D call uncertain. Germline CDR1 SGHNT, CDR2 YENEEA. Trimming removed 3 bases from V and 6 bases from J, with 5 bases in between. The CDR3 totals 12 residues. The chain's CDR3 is CASSFLAGELFF. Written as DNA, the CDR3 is TGTGCCAGCAGCTTCCTAGCCGGGGAGCTGTTTTTT. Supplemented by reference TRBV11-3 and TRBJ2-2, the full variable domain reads EAGVVQSPRYKIIEKKQPVAFWCNPISGHNTLYWYLQNLGQGPELLIRYENEEAVDDSQLPKDRFSAERLKGVDSTLKIQPAELGDSAVYLCASSFLAGELFFGEGSRLTVL.

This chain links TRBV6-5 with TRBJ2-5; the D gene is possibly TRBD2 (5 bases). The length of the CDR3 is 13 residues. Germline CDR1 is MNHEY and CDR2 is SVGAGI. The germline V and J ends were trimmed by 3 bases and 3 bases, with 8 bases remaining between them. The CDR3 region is CASSYGREETQYF. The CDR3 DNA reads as TGTGCCAGCAGTTATGGGCGGGAAGAGACCCAGTACTTC.

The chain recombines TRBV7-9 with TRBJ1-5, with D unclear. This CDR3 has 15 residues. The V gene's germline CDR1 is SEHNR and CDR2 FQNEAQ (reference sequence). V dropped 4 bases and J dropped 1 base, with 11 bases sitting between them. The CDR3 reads CASSSGGLSNQPQHF. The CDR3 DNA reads TGTGCCAGCAGCTCCGGTGGCTTAAGCAATCAGCCCCAGCATTTT.

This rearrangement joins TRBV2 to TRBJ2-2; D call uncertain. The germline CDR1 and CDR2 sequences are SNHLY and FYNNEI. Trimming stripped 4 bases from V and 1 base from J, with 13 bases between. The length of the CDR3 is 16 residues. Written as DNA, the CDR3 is TGTGCCAGCAGTGCACCCGCGGACCAGAACACCGGGGAGCTGTTTTTT. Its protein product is CASSAPADQNTGELFF.

The CDR3 protein is CASSALRTTSGTLYEQYF. Written as DNA, the CDR3 is TGTGCCAGTAGTGCCCTCCGCACGACTAGCGGGACGTTATACGAGCAGTACTTC. V gene TRBV19 combines with J gene TRBJ2-7; 11 bases match TRBD2. This CDR3 has 18 residues. The V and J ends lost 5 bases and 4 bases, in that order; junction bases with no gene match: 16. Per germline, CDR1 LNHDA and CDR2 SQIVND (reference sequence).

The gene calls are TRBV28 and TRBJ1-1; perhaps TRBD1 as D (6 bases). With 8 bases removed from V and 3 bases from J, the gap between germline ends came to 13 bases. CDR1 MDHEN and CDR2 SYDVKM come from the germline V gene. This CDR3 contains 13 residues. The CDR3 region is CASVQGLDTEAFF. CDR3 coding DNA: TGTGCCAGCGTACAGGGTCTGGACACTGAAGCTTTCTTT.

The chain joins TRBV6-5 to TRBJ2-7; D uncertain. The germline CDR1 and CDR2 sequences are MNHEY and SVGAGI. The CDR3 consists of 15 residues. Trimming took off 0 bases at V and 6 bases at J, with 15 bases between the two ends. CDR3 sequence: CASSYSITLPLEQYF. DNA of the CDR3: TGTGCCAGCAGTTACTCGATAACACTTCCTCTCGAGCAGTACTTC.

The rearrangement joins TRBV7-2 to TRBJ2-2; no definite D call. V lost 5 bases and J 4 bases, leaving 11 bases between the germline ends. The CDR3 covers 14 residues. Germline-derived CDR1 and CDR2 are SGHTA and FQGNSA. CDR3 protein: CASSPLIGTGELFF. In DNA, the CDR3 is TGTGCCAGCAGCCCGCTAATAGGCACCGGGGAGCTGTTTTTT.